This paragraph reports one T cell receptor (beta chain). This sample is part of a study of blood T cell repertoires in COVID-19. The assay was immunoSEQ multiplex PCR, and TCRdb's table has in-frame clones only and misses some. The table shows around 82,000 clones, with around nine tenths occurring only once. The germline V gene encodes CDR1 SGDLS and CDR2 YYNGEE. Trimming removed 1 base from V and 4 bases from J, with 8 bases in between. The CDR3 consists of 13 residues. The chain links TRBV9 to TRBJ1-1; D is uncertain. The clonotype comes from a man between 65 and 85 years old with active or convalescent COVID-19. Material for sequencing was peripheral blood. Here the CDR3 reads CASSVHAGTEAFF. The CDR3 nucleotides read TGTGCCAGCAGCGTACACGCGGGCACTGAAGCTTTCTTT.